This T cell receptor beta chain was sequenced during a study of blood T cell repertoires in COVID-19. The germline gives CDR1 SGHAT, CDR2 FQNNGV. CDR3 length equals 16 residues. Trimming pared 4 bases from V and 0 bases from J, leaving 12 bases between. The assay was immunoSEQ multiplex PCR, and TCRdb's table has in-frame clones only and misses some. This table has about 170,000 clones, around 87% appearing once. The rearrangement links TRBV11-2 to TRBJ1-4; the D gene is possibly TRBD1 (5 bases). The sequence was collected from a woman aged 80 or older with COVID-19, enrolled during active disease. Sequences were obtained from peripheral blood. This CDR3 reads CASSSQGLSTNEKLFF. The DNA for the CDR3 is TGTGCCAGCAGCTCCCAGGGACTTTCAACTAATGAAAAACTGTTTTTT.